This TCR beta chain appears in the sequencing data of a study of human T cells and chemical hapten exposure. The time point was: patch test 1, 2 weeks after DPC sensitization. Regarding treatment: therapeutic diphenylcyclopropenone sensitization with weekly scalp DPC. About this clonotype itself: Its target is not known.

Study observations and caveats: There were significantly more large CDR3 similarity clusters among expanded TCRs than among controls.

With 3 bases removed from V and 0 bases from J, the gap between germline ends came to 6 bases. Per the germline V gene, CDR1 is SQVTM and CDR2 is ANQGSEA. The CDR3 spans 13 residues. TCRdb reprocessed the RACE reads via MiXCR and lists one record per CDR3 protein. The table records some 82,000 distinct CDR3 sequences, approximately 12% of them present only once. The source was whole blood, collected in connection with sensitization to the hapten diphenylcyclopropenone (DPC). The chain uses TRBV29-1 and TRBJ2-1; TRBD1 is a possible D gene (5 bases). This clonotype was sampled from a woman in her forties or fifties with alopecia areata. Some clones in this sample may be carry-over from other donors' samples. The CDR3 protein is CSVETVSYNEQFF. CDR3 DNA sequence: TGCAGCGTTGAGACAGTCTCCTACAATGAGCAGTTCTTC.